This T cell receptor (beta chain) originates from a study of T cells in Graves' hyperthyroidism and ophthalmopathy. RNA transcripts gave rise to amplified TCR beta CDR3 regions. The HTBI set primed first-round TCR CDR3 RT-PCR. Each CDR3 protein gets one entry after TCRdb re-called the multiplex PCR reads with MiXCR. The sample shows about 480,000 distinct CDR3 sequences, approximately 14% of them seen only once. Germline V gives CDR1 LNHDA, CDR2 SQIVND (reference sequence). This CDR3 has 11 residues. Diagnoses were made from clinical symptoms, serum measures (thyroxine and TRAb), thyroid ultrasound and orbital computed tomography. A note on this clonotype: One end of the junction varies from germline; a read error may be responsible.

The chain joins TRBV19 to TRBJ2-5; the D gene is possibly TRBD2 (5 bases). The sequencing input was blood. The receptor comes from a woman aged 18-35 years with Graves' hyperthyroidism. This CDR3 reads CASSIRETQNF. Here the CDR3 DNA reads TGTGCCAGTAGTATAAGGGAGACCCAGAACTTC.